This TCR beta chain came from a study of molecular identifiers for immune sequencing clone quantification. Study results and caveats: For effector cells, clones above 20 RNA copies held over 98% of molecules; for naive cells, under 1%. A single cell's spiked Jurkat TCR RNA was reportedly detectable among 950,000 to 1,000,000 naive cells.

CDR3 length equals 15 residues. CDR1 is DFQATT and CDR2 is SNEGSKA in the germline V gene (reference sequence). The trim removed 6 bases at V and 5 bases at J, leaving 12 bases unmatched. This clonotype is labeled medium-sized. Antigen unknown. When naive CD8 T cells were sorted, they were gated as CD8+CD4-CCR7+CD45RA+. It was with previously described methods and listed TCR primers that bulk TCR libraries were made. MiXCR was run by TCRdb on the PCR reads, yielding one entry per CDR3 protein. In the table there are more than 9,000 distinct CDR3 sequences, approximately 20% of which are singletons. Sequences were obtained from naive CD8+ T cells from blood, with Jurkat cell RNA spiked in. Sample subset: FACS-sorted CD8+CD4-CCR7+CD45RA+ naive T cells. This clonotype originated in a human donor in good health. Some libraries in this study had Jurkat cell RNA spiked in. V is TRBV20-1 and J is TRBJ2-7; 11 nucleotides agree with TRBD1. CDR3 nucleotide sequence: TGCAGTGCCGACCGTTCCGGACAGGGGGCGGACGAGCAGTACTTC. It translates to CSADRSGQGADEQYF.